What follows is one T cell receptor (beta chain) and its context. A read error may produce the germline difference seen at one junction end. This sample was included in a study of cytomegalovirus exposure and HLA in healthy donors. Germline assignment: CDR1 SGHRS and CDR2 YFSETQ. The CDR3 totals 13 residues. PCR employed 60 Vbeta and 13 Jbeta primers. Libraries were prepared by immunoSEQ multiplex PCR; TCRdb keeps only in-frame clonotypes and omits some of them. This sample carries about 150,000 clones, about 80% of them seen once, and the ten largest clones take around 13%. Specimen: PBMCs. The receptor's source is a man in his thirties or forties in good health and CMV-seropositive. This chain joins TRBV5-1 and TRBJ1-2; D not resolved. The CDR3 region is CASSLASRYGHTF. The CDR3 nucleotides read TGCGCCAGCAGCTTGGCTTCAAGATATGGCCACACCTTC.